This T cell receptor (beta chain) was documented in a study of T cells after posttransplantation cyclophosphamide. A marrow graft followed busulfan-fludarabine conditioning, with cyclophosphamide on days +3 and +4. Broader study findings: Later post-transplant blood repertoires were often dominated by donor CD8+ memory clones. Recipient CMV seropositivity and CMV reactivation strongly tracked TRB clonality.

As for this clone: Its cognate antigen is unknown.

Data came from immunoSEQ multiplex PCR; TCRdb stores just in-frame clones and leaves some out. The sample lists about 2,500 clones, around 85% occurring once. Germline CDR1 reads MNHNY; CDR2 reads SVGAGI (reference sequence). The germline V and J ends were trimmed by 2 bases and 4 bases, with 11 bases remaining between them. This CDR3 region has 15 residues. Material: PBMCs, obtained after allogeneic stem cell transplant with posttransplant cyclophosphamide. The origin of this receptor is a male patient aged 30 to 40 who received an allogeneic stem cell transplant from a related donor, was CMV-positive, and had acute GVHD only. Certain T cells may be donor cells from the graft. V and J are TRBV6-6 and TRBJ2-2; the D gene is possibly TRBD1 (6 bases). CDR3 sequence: CASSYRAGATGELFF. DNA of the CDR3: TGTGCCAGCAGTTACAGGGCAGGGGCCACCGGGGAGCTGTTTTTT.